This entry lists 2 T cell receptor beta chains sequenced from one sample in a study of CD8 T cells in Susac syndrome. RNA, at about 0.45 to 1 ug, was reverse transcribed with random hexamers. TCRdb re-analysed the immunoSEQ multiplex PCR reads in MiXCR, keeping a single row per CDR3 protein. The repertoire includes some 150,000 distinct CDR3 sequences, 94% of them detected once, and 0.075% to 0.1% sits in the top ten. Sequenced sample: CD4+ T cells from PBMCs. The receptors shown here come from a human donor in good health.

The CDR3 reads CASSEAGRTQYF. CDR3 DNA: TGTGCCAGCAGTGAAGCGGGTAGGACCCAGTACTTC. The rearrangement links TRBV2 to TRBJ2-5; D not certain. Germline CDR1 reads SNHLY; CDR2 reads FYNNEI. This CDR3 region has 12 residues. With 0 bases removed from V and 7 bases from J, the gap between germline ends came to 6 bases.

V gene TRBV3-1 combines with J gene TRBJ2-7; D gene ambiguous. Trimming cost V 3 bases and J 3 bases, with 6 bases left between them. The CDR3 sequence is 12 residues long. Germline V gene data show CDR1 as LGHDT and CDR2 as YNNKEL (reference sequence). As DNA, the CDR3 is TGTGCCAGCAGCCACCCGATCTACGAGCAGTACTTC. This encodes CASSHPIYEQYF.